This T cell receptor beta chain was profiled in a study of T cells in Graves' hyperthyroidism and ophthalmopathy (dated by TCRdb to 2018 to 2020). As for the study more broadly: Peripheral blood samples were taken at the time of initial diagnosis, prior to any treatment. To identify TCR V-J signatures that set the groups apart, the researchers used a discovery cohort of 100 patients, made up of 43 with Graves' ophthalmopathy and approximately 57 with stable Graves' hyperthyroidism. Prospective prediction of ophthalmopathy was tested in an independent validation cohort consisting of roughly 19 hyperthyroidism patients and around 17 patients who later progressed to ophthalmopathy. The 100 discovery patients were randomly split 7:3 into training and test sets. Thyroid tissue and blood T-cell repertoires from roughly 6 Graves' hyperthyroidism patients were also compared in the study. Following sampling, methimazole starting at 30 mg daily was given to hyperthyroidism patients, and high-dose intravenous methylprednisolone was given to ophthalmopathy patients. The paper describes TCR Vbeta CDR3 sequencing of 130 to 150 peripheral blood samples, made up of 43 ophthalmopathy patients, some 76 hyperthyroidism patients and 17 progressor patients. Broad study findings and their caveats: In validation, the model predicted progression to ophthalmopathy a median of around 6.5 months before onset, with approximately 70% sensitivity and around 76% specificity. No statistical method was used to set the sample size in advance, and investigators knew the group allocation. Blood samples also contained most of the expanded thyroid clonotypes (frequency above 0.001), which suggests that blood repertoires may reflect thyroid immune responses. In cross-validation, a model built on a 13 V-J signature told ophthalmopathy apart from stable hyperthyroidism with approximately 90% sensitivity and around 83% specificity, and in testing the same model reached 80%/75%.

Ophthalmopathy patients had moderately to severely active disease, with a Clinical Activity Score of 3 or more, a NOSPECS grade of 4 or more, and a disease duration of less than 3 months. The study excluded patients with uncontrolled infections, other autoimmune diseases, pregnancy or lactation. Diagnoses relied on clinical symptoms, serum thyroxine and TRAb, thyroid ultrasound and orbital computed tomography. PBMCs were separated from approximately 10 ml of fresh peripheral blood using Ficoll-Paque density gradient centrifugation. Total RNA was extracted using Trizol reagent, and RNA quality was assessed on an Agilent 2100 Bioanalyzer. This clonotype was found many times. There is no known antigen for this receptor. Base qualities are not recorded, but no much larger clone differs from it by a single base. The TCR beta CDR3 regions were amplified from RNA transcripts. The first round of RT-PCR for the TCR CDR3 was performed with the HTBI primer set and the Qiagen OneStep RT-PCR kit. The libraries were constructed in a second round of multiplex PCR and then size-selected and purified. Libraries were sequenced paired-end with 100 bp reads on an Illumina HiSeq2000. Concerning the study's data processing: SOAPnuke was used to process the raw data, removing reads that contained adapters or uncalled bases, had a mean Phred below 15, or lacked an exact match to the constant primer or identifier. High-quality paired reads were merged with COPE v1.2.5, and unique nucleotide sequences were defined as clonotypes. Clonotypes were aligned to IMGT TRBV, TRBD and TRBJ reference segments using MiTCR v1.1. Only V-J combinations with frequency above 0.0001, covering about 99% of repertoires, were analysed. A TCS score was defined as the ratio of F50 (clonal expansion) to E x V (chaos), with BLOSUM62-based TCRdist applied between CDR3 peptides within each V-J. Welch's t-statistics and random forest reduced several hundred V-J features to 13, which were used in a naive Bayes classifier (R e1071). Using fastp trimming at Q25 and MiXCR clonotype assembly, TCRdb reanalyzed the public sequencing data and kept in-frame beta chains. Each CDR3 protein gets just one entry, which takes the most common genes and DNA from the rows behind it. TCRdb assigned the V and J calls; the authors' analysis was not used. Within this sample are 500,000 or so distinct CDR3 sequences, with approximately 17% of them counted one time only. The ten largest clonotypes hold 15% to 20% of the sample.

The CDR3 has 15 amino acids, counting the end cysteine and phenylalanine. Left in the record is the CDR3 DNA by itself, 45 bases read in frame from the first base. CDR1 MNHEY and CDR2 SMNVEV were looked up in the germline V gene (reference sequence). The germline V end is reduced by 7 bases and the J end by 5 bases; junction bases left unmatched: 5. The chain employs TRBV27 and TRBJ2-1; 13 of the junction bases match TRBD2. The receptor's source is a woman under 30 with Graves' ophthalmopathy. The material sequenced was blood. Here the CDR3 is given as CASTTGTSGDNEQFF. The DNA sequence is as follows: TGTGCCAGCACCACCGGGACTAGCGGGGACAATGAGCAGTTCTTC.